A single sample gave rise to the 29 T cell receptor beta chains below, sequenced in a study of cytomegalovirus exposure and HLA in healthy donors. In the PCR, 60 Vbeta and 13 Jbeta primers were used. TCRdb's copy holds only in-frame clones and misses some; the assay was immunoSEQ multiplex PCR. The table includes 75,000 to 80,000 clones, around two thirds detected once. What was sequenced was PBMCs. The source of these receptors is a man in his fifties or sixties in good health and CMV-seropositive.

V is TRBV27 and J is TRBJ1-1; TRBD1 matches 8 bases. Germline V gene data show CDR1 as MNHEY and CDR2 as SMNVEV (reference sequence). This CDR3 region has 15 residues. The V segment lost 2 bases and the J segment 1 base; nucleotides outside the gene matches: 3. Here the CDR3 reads CASSLRQGRNTEAFF. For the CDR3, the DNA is TGTGCCAGCAGTTTAAGACAGGGGAGGAACACTGAAGCTTTCTTT.

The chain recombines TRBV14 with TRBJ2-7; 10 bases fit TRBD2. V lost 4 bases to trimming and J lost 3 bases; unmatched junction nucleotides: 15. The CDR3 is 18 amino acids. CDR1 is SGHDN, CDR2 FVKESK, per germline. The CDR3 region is CASSPSHGSSGGLYEQYF. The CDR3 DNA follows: TGTGCCAGCAGCCCCTCCCATGGTTCTAGCGGGGGACTCTACGAGCAGTACTTC.

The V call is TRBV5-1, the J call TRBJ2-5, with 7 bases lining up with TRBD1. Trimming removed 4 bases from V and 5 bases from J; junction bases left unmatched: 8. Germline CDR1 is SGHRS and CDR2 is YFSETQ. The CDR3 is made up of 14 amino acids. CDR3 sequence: CASSAVTRGETQYF. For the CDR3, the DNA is TGCGCCAGCAGCGCGGTAACCAGGGGGGAGACCCAGTACTTC.

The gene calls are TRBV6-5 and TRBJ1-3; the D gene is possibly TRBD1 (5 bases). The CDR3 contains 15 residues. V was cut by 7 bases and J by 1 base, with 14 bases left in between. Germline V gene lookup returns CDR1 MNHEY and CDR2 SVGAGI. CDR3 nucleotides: TGTGCCAGCACCCCAGAAGGGGCTTCTGGAAACACCATATATTTT. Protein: CASTPEGASGNTIYF.

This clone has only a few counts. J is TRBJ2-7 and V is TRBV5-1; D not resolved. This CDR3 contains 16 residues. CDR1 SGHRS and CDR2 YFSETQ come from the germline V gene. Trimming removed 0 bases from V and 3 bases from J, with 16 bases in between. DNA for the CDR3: TGCGCCAGCAGCTTGGCCCCAGGTGCAAGAAGCTACGAGCAGTACTTC. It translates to CASSLAPGARSYEQYF.

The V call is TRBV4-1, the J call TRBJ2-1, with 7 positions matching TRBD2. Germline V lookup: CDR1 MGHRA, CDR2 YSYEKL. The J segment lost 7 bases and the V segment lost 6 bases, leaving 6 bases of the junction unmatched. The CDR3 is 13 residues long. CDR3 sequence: CASRPIGGNEQFF. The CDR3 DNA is TGCGCCAGCAGACCAATCGGGGGGAATGAGCAGTTCTTC.

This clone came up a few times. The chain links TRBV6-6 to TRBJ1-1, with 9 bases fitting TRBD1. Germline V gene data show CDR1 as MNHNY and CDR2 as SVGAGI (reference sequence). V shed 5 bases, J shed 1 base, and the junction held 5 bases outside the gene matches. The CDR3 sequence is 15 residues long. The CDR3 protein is CASSGTGTRNTEAFF. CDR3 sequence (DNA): TGTGCCAGCAGTGGGACAGGGACGAGGAACACTGAAGCTTTCTTT.

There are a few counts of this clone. CDR3 sequence (DNA): TGTGCCAGCAGTTGGTGGGGGGGCGGGTACAATGAGCAGTTCTTC. Protein product: CASSWWGGGYNEQFF. This sequence joins TRBV27 and TRBJ2-1, with D possibly matching TRBD2 (7 bases). CDR3 length: 15 amino acids. From germline, CDR1 is MNHEY and CDR2 SMNVEV (reference sequence). The V gene lost 4 bases and the J gene lost 4 bases, with 14 bases spanning the gap.

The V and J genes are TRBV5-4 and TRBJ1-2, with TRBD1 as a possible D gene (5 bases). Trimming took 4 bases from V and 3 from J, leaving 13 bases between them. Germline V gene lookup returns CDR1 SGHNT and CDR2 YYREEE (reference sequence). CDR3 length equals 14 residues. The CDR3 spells CASSRDWEYYGYTF. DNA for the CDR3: TGTGCCAGCAGCAGGGACTGGGAATACTATGGCTACACCTTC.

CDR3 in DNA: TGTGCCAGCAGCTTAGTGGCGGGAGGGCCTGGGGAGCAGTACTTC. This codes for CASSLVAGGPGEQYF. This rearrangement joins TRBV7-6 to TRBJ2-7; 9 nucleotides align to TRBD2. V shed 1 base, J shed 7 bases, and the junction held 8 bases outside the gene matches. CDR1 is SGHVS, CDR2 FNYEAQ, per germline. The CDR3 spans 15 residues.

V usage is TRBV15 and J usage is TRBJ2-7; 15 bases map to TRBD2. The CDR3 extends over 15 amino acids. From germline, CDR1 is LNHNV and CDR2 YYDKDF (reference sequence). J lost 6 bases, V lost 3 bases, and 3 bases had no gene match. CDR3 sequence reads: CATSRAGLAGGEQYF. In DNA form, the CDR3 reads TGTGCCACCAGCAGGGCGGGACTAGCGGGAGGCGAGCAGTACTTC.

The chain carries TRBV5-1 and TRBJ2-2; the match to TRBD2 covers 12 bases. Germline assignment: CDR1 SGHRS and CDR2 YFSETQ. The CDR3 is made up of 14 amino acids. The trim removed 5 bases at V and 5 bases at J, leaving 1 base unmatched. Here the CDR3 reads CASRLAGGTGELFF. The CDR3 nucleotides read TGCGCCAGCAGACTAGCGGGGGGAACCGGGGAGCTGTTTTTT. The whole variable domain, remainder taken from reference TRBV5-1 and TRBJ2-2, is KAGVTQTPRYLIKTRGQQVTLSCSPISGHRSVSWYQQTPGQGLQFLFEYFSETQRNKGNFPGRFSGRQFSNSRSEMNVSTLELGDSALYLCASRLAGGTGELFFGEGSRLTVL.

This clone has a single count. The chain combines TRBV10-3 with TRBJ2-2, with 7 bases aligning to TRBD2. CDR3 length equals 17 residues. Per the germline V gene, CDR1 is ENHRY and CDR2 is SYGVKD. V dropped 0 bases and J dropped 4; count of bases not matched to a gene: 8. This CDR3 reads CAISESSLGGFTGELFF. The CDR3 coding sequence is TGTGCCATCAGTGAGTCGAGCTTGGGGGGGTTCACCGGGGAGCTGTTTTTT.

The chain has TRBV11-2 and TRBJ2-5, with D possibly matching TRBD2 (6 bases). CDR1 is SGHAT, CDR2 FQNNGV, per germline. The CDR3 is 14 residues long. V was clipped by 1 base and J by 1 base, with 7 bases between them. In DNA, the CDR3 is TGTGCCAGCAGCTTAGGGGACTTCCAAGAGACCCAGTACTTC. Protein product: CASSLGDFQETQYF. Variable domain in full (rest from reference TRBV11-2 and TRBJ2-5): EAGVAQSPRYKIIEKRQSVAFWCNPISGHATLYWYQQILGQGPKLLIQFQNNGVVDDSQLPKDRFSAERLKGVDSTLKIQPAKLEDSAVYLCASSLGDFQETQYFGPGTRLLVL.

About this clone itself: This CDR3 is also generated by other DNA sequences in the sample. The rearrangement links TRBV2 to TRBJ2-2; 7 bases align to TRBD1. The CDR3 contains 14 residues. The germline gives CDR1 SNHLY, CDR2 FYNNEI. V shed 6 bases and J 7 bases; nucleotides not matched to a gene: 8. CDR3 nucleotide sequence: TGTGCCAGCAGGGGGCAGGGGGAGATCGGGGAGCTGTTTTTT. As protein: CASRGQGEIGELFF.

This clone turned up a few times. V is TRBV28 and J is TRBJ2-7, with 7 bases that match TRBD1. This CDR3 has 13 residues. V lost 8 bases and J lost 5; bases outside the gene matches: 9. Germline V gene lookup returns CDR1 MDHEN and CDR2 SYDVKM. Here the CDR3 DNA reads TGTGCCAGCTACAACAGGGGTAACGACGAGCAGTACTTC. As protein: CASYNRGNDEQYF.

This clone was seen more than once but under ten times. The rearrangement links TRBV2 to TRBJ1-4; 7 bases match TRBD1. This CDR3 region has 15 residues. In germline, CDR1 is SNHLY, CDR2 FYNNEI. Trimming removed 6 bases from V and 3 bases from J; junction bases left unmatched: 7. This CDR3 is CASSRPGTANEKLFF. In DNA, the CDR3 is TGTGCCAGCAGCCGCCCCGGGACAGCTAATGAAAAACTGTTTTTT.

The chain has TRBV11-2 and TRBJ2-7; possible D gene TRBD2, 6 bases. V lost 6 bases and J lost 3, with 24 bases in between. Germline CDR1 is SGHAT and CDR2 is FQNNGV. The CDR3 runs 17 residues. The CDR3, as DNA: TGTGCCAGCAGGAGGAGGGGAGCTAGGGACCTTCACTACGAGCAGTACTTC. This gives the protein CASRRRGARDLHYEQYF. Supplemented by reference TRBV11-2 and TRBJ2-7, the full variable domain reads EAGVAQSPRYKIIEKRQSVAFWCNPISGHATLYWYQQILGQGPKLLIQFQNNGVVDDSQLPKDRFSAERLKGVDSTLKIQPAKLEDSAVYLCASRRRGARDLHYEQYFGPGTRLTVT.

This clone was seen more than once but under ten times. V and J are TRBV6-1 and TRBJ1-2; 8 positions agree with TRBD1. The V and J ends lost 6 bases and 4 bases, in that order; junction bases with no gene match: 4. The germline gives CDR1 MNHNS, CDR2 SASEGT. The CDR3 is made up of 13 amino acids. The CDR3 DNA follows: TGTGCCAGCAGGACAGGGGACGGCTATGGCTACACCTTC. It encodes CASRTGDGYGYTF.

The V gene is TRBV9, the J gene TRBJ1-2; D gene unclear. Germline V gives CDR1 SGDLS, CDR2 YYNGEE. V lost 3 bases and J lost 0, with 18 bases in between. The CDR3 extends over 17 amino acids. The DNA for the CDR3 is TGTGCCAGCAGCGACCATGGAGGAGCAGATCCTAACTATGGCTACACCTTC. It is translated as CASSDHGGADPNYGYTF.

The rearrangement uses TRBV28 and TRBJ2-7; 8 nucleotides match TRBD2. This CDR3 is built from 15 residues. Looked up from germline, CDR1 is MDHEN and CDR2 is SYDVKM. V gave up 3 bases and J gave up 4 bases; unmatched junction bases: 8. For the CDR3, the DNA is TGTGCCAGCAGTTTTGCTCGGGGGGGGAAATACGAGCAGTACTTC. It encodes CASSFARGGKYEQYF. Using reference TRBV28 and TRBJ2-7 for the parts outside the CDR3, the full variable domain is DVKVTQSSRYLVKRTGEKVFLECVQDMDHENMFWYRQDPGLGLRLIYFSYDVKMKEKGDIPEGYSVSREKKERFSLILESASTNQTSMYLCASSFARGGKYEQYFGPGTRLTVT.

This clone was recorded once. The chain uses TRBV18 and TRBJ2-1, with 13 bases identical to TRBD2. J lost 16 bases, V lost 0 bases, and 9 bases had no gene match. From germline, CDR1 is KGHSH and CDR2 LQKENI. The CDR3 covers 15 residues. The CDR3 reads CASSPPAGGTSGNFF. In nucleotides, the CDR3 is TGTGCCAGCTCACCACCAGCGGGGGGGACTAGCGGGAACTTCTTC.

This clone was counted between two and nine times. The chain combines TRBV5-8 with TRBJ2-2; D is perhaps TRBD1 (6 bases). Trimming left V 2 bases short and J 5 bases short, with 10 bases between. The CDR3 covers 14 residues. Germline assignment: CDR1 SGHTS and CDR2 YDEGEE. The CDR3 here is CASSFGQPTGELFF. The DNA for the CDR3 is TGTGCCAGCAGCTTTGGACAGCCGACCGGGGAGCTGTTTTTT.

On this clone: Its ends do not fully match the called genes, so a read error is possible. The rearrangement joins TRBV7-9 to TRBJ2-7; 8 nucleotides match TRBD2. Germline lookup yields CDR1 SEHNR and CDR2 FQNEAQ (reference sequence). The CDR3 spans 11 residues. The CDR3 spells CSSGSFYEQYF. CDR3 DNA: TGTTCCAGCGGGAGTTTCTACGAGCAGTACTTC.

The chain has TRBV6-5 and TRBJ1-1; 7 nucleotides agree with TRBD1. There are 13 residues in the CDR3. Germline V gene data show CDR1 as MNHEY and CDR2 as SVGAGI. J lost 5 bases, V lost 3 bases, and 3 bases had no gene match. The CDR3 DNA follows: TGTGCCAGCAGTTATGGACAGGAAACTGAAGCTTTCTTT. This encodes CASSYGQETEAFF.

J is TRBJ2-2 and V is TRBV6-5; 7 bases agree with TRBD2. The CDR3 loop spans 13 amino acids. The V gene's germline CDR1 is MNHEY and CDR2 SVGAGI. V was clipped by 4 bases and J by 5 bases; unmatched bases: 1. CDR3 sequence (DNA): TGTGCCAGCAGTTTTAGCGGGACCGGGGAGCTGTTTTTT. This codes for CASSFSGTGELFF.

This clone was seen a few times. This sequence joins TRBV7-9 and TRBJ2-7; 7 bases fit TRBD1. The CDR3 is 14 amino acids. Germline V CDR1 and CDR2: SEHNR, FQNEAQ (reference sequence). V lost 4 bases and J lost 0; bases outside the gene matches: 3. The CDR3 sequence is CASSSQGPSYEQYF. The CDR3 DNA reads TGTGCCAGCAGCTCACAGGGGCCCTCCTACGAGCAGTACTTC. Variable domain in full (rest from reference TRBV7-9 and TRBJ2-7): DTGVSQNPRHKITKRGQNVTFRCDPISEHNRLYWYRQTLGQGPEFLTYFQNEAQLEKSRLLSDRFSAERPKGSFSTLEIQRTEQGDSAMYLCASSSQGPSYEQYFGPGTRLTVT.

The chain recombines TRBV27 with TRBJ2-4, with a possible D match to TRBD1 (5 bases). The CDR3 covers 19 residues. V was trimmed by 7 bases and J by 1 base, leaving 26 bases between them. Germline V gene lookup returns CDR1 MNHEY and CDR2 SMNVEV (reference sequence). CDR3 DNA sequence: TGTGCCAGCAAGGGTTTGTTAGGGGTTAGTGCCCCGGCCAAAAACATTCAGTACTTC. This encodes CASKGLLGVSAPAKNIQYF.

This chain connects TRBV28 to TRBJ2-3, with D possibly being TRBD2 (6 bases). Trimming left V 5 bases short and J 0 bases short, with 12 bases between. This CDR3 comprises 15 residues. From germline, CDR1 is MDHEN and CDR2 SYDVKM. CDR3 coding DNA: TGTGCCAGCAGTGCGCGGGGAGCTAGCACAGATACGCAGTATTTT. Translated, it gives CASSARGASTDTQYF.